What follows describes a single T cell receptor (beta chain). Its antigen is as yet unknown. The data belong to a study of identical twins. General observations from the study: Out-of-frame alpha sequences shared by twins showed excess low generation probability. Fewer insertions characterized abundant cord blood beta clonotypes, whereas memory repertoires showed none. Invariant MAIT and iNKT cells may have partly biased zero-insertion analyses.

This CDR3 contains 13 residues. CDR1 is SEHNR, CDR2 FQNEAQ, per germline (reference sequence). V lost 10 bases, J lost 4 bases, and 16 bases lay in between. TCRdb recomputed calls from the 5' RACE reads with MiXCR, one row per CDR3 protein. The data show about 530,000 distinct CDR3 sequences, about 22% seen once. These same records also appear under a second study, on yellow fever vaccine responses in identical twins. Per that study: Reportedly, twins' vaccine T cell responses looked partly convergent and partly personalized.

This clonotype originated in a woman between 18 and 29 years old in good health. Material for sequencing was CD4+ T cells sorted from blood. The V call is TRBV7-9, the J call TRBJ2-5; a possible D gene is TRBD2 (6 bases). The CDR3 nucleotides read TGTGCCACCTCCTTAGCGGTGCGAGAGACCCAGTACTTC. Translation gives CATSLAVRETQYF.